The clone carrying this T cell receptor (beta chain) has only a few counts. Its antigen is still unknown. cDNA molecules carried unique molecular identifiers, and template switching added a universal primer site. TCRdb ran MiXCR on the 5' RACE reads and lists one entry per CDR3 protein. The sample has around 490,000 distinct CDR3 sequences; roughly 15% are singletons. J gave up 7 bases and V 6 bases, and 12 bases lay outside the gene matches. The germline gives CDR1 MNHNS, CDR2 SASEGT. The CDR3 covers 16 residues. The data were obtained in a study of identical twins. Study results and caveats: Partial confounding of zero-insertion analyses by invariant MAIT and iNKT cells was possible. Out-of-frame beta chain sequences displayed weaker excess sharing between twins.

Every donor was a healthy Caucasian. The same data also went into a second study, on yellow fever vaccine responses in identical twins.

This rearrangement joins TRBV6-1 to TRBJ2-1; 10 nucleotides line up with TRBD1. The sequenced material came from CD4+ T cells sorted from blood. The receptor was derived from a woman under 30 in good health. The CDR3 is CASRNPGQGSMNEQFF. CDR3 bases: TGTGCCAGCAGAAACCCGGGACAGGGGTCCATGAATGAGCAGTTCTTC.